Listed below are T cell receptor beta chains from one sample, sequenced in a study of shared clonotypes between healthy human individuals. Profiling relied on immunoSEQ multiplex PCR, and the TCRdb table lists in-frame clones only, not all of them. The data show around 700,000 clones, with about three quarters seen just once and about 1.8% held by the top ten. Material: memory CD4+ T cells sorted from blood. Receptor source: a woman in her thirties in good health. CDR3s include the opening cysteine and the closing phenylalanine or tryptophan. D genes are given only for firm matches. For some rows the clone size is stated as once, few or many, or as a class when expanded; others skip it.

d_call j_call v_call clone_size cdr3_nt cdr3_aa
TRBD2 TRBJ2-1 TRBV28 - TGTGCCAGCAGAGGGACTAGCTCCTACAATGAGCAGTTCTTC CASRGTSSYNEQFF
- TRBJ1-4 TRBV4-2 - TGTGCCAGCAGCCAAGAGCCCTTTAGGAGGGACCTAAATGAAAAACTGTTTTTT CASSQEPFRRDLNEKLFF
- TRBJ1-5 TRBV19 - TGTGCCAGTACGTTTCGGGACGACATTAGCAATCAGCCCCAGCATTTT CASTFRDDISNQPQHF
TRBD1 TRBJ1-1 TRBV9 - TGTGCCAGCAGCGTAGGGACGGGACAGGGTCGGAGCACTGAAGCTTTCTTT CASSVGTGQGRSTEAFF
TRBD1 TRBJ1-1 TRBV5-1 once TGCGCCAGCAGGTGGACAGGGGGCACTGACACTGAAGCTTTCTTT CASRWTGGTDTEAFF
- TRBJ2-2 TRBV4-1 - TGCGCCAGCAGCCAAACGACTGGTGACTCCGGGGAGCTGTTTTTT CASSQTTGDSGELFF
TRBD2 TRBJ2-3 TRBV30 many TGTGCCTGGACACGCGGGGGTCTCACAGATACGCAGTATTTT CAWTRGGLTDTQYF
TRBD2 TRBJ2-3 TRBV14 - TGTGCCAGCAGCCTACCGGGACTAGCGAGCACAGATACGCAGTATTTT CASSLPGLASTDTQYF
- TRBJ1-4 TRBV11-2 - TGTGCCAGCAGCGCGATCCCGGGACTGAATGAAAAACTGTTTTTT CASSAIPGLNEKLFF
- TRBJ2-3 TRBV11-2 - TGTGCCAGCGCCTTGGGCGGAGCCGAAGATACGCAGTATTTT CASALGGAEDTQYF
- TRBJ2-1 TRBV11-2 - TGTGCCAGCAGCTTCCCTCCCAGGGGTGAGCAGTTCTTC CASSFPPRGEQFF
- TRBJ1-1 TRBV6-5 - TGTGCCAGCAGTTACCGGGGACAAATGAACACTGAAGCTTTCTTT CASSYRGQMNTEAFF
TRBD1 TRBJ2-1 TRBV7-3 - TGTGCCAGCAGCTCCGGGACAGGTTTGGAGCAGTTCTTC CASSSGTGLEQFF
- TRBJ1-5 TRBV28 - TGTGCCAGCAGTGTACAGGTAGTTGGTCAGCCCCAGCATTTT CASSVQVVGQPQHF
- TRBJ2-7 TRBV29-1 once TGCAGCGTTCCCACCCTAGGGGCCCCCTACGAGCAGTACTTC CSVPTLGAPYEQYF
TRBD1 TRBJ1-5 TRBV5-1 - TGCGCCAGCAGCTTGTACAGGGGGCAGCCCCAGCATTTT CASSLYRGQPQHF
TRBD1 TRBJ2-5 TRBV7-9 few TGTGCCAGCAGCGGATCGCAGGGGGAACAGACCCAGTACTTC CASSGSQGEQTQYF
- TRBJ1-1 TRBV10-3 - TGTGCCATCAGAGAGGGAATGAACACTGAAGCTTTCTTT CAIREGMNTEAFF
- TRBJ2-5 TRBV5-4 - TGTGCCAGCAGCTTAAAAGGGGGGGAGACCCAGTACTTC CASSLKGGETQYF
TRBD1 TRBJ1-4 TRBV6-5 - TGTGCCAGCAGAAGGACAGGGTTAACTAATGAAAAACTGTTTTTT CASRRTGLTNEKLFF
TRBD2 TRBJ2-5 TRBV28 few TGTGCCAGCAGTTTATTGGGACTAGCAGGCCAAGAGACCCAGTACTTC CASSLLGLAGQETQYF
TRBD1 TRBJ1-4 TRBV5-1 once TGCGCCAGCAGCTTGAGGACAGGGAATGAAAAACTGTTTTTT CASSLRTGNEKLFF
TRBD2 TRBJ2-1 TRBV4-1 - TGCGCCAGCAGCCAAGATCGCACTAGCGGGAGTGTCAATGAGCAGTTCTTC CASSQDRTSGSVNEQFF
- TRBJ1-5 TRBV19 - TGTGCCAGTAATGAGGGTCAGGAACCTCAGCCCCAGCATTTT CASNEGQEPQPQHF
- TRBJ2-7 TRBV5-4 once TGTGCCAGCAGCTTACGGGTGGGGGAGCAGTACTTC CASSLRVGEQYF
- TRBJ2-3 TRBV5-1 - TGCGCCAGCAGCCTACGGACTGGCACAGATACGCAGTATTTT CASSLRTGTDTQYF
- TRBJ1-1 TRBV6-5 - TGTGCCAGCAGACTGCCTCAGGGGGAAGCTTTCTTT CASRLPQGEAFF
- TRBJ1-2 TRBV18 - TGTGCCAGCTCACCAGGCCCAGGCCGGAACGCTTACTATGGCTACACCTTC CASSPGPGRNAYYGYTF
TRBD1 TRBJ2-3 TRBV18 once TGTGCCAGCTCACCTCTGGACAGGGCGATAGATACGCAGTATTTT CASSPLDRAIDTQYF
TRBD1 TRBJ2-7 TRBV6-5 - TGTGCCAGCAGTTACTCGGGGACAGGGGGCTACGAGCAGTACTTC CASSYSGTGGYEQYF
TRBD1 TRBJ2-3 TRBV7-8 - TGTGCCAGCAGCTTGGAATGGGGACAGAGCACAGATACGCAGTATTTT CASSLEWGQSTDTQYF
- TRBJ2-2 TRBV5-1 few TGCGCCAGCAGCTTGTATTTAGCGTCGAACACCGGGGAGCTGTTTTTT CASSLYLASNTGELFF
- TRBJ2-7 TRBV2 few TGTGCCAGCGCCGGACCGCAAACCTACGAGCAGTACTTC CASAGPQTYEQYF
- TRBJ1-3 TRBV4-1 - TGCGCCAGCAGCCCGCCACCCCAGTTAACTCTGGTAAACACCATATATTTT CASSPPPQLTLVNTIYF
- TRBJ1-4 TRBV19 - TGTGCCAGTAGTATAGTCGGAGGAGGCAATGAAAAACTGTTTTTT CASSIVGGGNEKLFF
- TRBJ2-7 TRBV12-2 - TGTGCAAGTCGCTCCTTTGGACTAGCGGGGGACTACGAGCAGTACTTC CASRSFGLAGDYEQYF
- TRBJ1-1 TRBV5-4 few TGTGCCAGCAGCTTGTGGCAGGCTGACGGAGCTTTCTTT CASSLWQADGAFF
- TRBJ1-1 TRBV27 - TGTGCCAGCAGATCCGGACCTATAGGGAACACTGAAGCTTTCTTT CASRSGPIGNTEAFF
- TRBJ2-7 TRBV5-1 - TGCGCCAGCAGCTCAAACTACGAGCAGTACTTC CASSSNYEQYF
- TRBJ1-1 TRBV28 - TGTGCCAGCACCCAAGTCCAGGGTTACCCTGAAGCTTTCTTT CASTQVQGYPEAFF